The sequence of this T cell receptor beta chain was determined in a study of T cell changes during pregnancy in multiple sclerosis. Generated by immunoSEQ multiplex PCR, the TCRdb table keeps only in-frame clones and is missing some. Of approximately 100,000 clones listed, about nine tenths are singletons. Looked up from germline, CDR1 is MNHNS and CDR2 is SASEGT. The CDR3 runs 14 residues. Trimming cost V 2 bases and J 5 bases, with 12 bases left between them. Material: peripheral blood, obtained in the second trimester of pregnancy. The clonotype was recovered from a female donor with multiple sclerosis, enrolled in a pregnancy study. The rearrangement uses TRBV6-1 and TRBJ1-1, with D unresolved. CDR3 protein: CASSESWWSTEAFF. Here the CDR3 DNA reads TGTGCCAGCAGTGAATCCTGGTGGAGTACTGAAGCTTTCTTT.